This TCR beta chain came from a study of cytomegalovirus exposure and HLA in healthy donors. Remarks on this clone: Its antigen is still unknown.

Participants comprised healthy donors of bone marrow. PCR involved 60 Vbeta and 13 Jbeta primers. Using immunoSEQ multiplex PCR, the repertoire was profiled, and TCRdb retains in-frame clones only, with some absent. This sample has about 97,000 clones; around 75% occur once, and the top ten carry more than 9%. General study points: In vitro confirmation showed three CMV-associated chains to be CMV antigen specific. CMV serostatus stood as the only immune exposure information on hand.

Material: PBMCs. The clonotype comes from a man aged 45 to 65 in good health and CMV-seronegative.

The CDR3 bases are TGTGCCAGCAGTCCTGGACAGGGGAATGAAAAACTGTTTTTT. Protein product: CASSPGQGNEKLFF. V is TRBV6-5 and J is TRBJ1-4; 9 bases map to TRBD1. Germline assignment: CDR1 MNHEY and CDR2 SVGAGI. The CDR3 length is 14 residues. The V segment lost 5 bases and the J segment 5 bases; nucleotides outside the gene matches: 3.